Listed below are T cell receptor beta chains from one sample, sequenced in a study of human T cells and chemical hapten exposure. TCRdb passed the RACE reads through MiXCR, listing each CDR3 protein once. Altogether 95,000 or so distinct CDR3 sequences are present, 10% to 12% being singletons, with the ten largest covering about 3%. This specimen consisted of whole blood, obtained in connection with sensitization to the hapten diphenylcyclopropenone (DPC). The receptor set was obtained from a woman aged 40-49 years with alopecia areata. Some clones in this sample may be carry-over from other donors' samples. Each CDR3 is given with its conserved first and last residue. A D gene is named only where the DNA matches it firmly. Expanded clones are given a class, and other clones once, few, many or no size at all.

j_gene	d_gene	abundance	v_gene	CDR3nt	CDR3aa
TRBJ1-5	NA	many	TRBV5-1	TGCGCCAGCAGCTTGGGACTCGATCAGCCCCAGCATTTT	CASSLGLDQPQHF
TRBJ2-7	TRBD2	many	TRBV4-1	TGCGCCAGCAGCCAAGTTCTAGCGGGAGCCTACGAGCAGTACTTC	CASSQVLAGAYEQYF
TRBJ2-1	NA	once	TRBV6-1	TGTGCCAGCAGTGTAAGTCTAGCATTCTACAATGAGCAGTTCTTC	CASSVSLAFYNEQFF
TRBJ2-7	NA	few	TRBV20-1	TGCAGTGCTAGAGTCCGAACGGTTTGGTACTTC	CSARVRTVWYF
TRBJ1-4	TRBD1	many	TRBV6-5	TGTGCCAGCAGATCTAACAGGGGGCGCAGGGAAAAACTGTTTTTT	CASRSNRGRREKLFF
TRBJ1-1	NA	many	TRBV2	TGTGCCAGCAGACTAAGGGGGGGGACTGAAGCTTTCTTT	CASRLRGGTEAFF
TRBJ2-5	NA	few	TRBV7-2	TGTGCCAGCAGCTTAGAAGCAGTTAAGTCGACCCAGTACTTC	CASSLEAVKSTQYF
TRBJ2-3	TRBD2	NA	TRBV7-2	TGTGCCAGCAGCTTAGCCTTAGCGGGGGGGCCGGTCACAGATACGCAGTATTTT	CASSLALAGGPVTDTQYF
TRBJ2-7	TRBD1	many	TRBV24-1	TGTGCCACCAGTGACTACAGGGGTTCTGATGAGCAGTACTTC	CATSDYRGSDEQYF
TRBJ1-5	NA	many	TRBV18	TGTGCCAGCTCATCCGGACAGAATAATCAGCCCCAGCATTTT	CASSSGQNNQPQHF
TRBJ1-2	NA	few	TRBV7-2	TGTGCCAGCAGCTCGTCACAGGGACGAGGCTACACCTTC	CASSSSQGRGYTF
TRBJ1-6	NA	few	TRBV27	TGTGCCAGCAGCTCCCAGAGCTCCTATAATTCACCCCTCCACTTT	CASSSQSSYNSPLHF
TRBJ1-6	NA	many	TRBV6-2/TRBV6-3	TGTGCCAGCAGCCAGGGGAGCTCCTATAATTCACCCCTCCACTTT	CASSQGSSYNSPLHF
TRBJ2-6	NA	NA	TRBV4-3	TGCGCCAGCAGCCCGTCTCCTTTGAGGGCTGGGGCCAACGTCCTGACTTTC	CASSPSPLRAGANVLTF
TRBJ2-1	TRBD2	few	TRBV20-1	TGCAGTGCGGGGAGCGGGAGAGAGTACAATGAGCAGTTCTTC	CSAGSGREYNEQFF
TRBJ1-2	TRBD1	NA	TRBV29-1	TGCAGCGGTCGTCTCGGGACAGCGCAATATGGCTACACCTTC	CSGRLGTAQYGYTF
TRBJ2-1	TRBD2	once	TRBV6-5	TGTGCCAGCAGTCCGACTAGCGGGAGATACAATGAGCAGTTCTTC	CASSPTSGRYNEQFF
TRBJ2-6	NA	few	TRBV7-2	TGTGCCAGCAGCTTCCGGACAGCTGGGGCCAACGTCCTGACTTTC	CASSFRTAGANVLTF
TRBJ2-7	NA	many	TRBV29-1	TGCAGCGTTGTGAGGGGGAGAGAGCAGTACTTC	CSVVRGREQYF
TRBJ2-7	TRBD2	many	TRBV7-2	TGTGCCAGCAGCTTAGCGCCGGGACTAGCGGGGGGGCCCTACGAGCAGTACTTC	CASSLAPGLAGGPYEQYF
TRBJ1-6	NA	many	TRBV7-2	TGTGCCAGCAGCTTAGGGGGGCAGGGGACTAATTCACCCCTCCACTTT	CASSLGGQGTNSPLHF
TRBJ2-1	NA	many	TRBV10-2	TGCGCCAGCAGAGGTTGGGCAGGGGCTTACTCCTACAATGAGCAGTTCTTC	CASRGWAGAYSYNEQFF
TRBJ2-5	NA	few	TRBV29-1	TGCAGCGTTGTAGGGGAGACCCAGTACTTC	CSVVGETQYF
TRBJ2-7	NA	many	TRBV9	TGTGCCAGCGGACCTGGCTCCTACGAGCAGTACTTC	CASGPGSYEQYF
TRBJ2-5	NA	NA	TRBV7-9	TGTGCCAGCAGCTCGTCAGGGGTTCAAGAGACCCAGTACTTC	CASSSSGVQETQYF
TRBJ2-6	NA	once	TRBV3-1	TGTGCCAGCAGCCAAAATTGGGGTTCTGGGGCCAACGTCCTGACTTTC	CASSQNWGSGANVLTF
TRBJ2-5	TRBD1	NA	TRBV6-2/TRBV6-3	TGTGCCAGCAGACCCCACGGGACAGGGTACGCCCAGTACTTC	CASRPHGTGYAQYF
TRBJ1-1	TRBD1	NA	TRBV20-1	TGCAGTGCTAGAGATTTCACGGCAGGGGGCGCGAACACTGAAGCTTTCTTT	CSARDFTAGGANTEAFF
TRBJ2-2	TRBD1	many	TRBV12-3/TRBV12-4	TGTGCCAGCAGTCCCCGACAGGGGGTGAACACCGGGGAGCTGTTTTTT	CASSPRQGVNTGELFF
TRBJ1-4	NA	NA	TRBV7-2	TGTGCCAGCAGCTTAGCAAGCGCAACTAATGAAAAACTGTTTTTT	CASSLASATNEKLFF
TRBJ1-1	NA	NA	TRBV28	TGTGCCAGCAGTTCGGCAGGCCGCACTGAAGCTTTCTTT	CASSSAGRTEAFF
TRBJ2-7	NA	few	TRBV28	TGTGCCAGCAGCCCCCAAGGTAGCGGAATGAGGGAGCAGTACTTC	CASSPQGSGMREQYF
TRBJ2-6	TRBD2	NA	TRBV2	TGTGCCAGCAGCTCACTAGCGGGAGGGCCTGGGGCCAACGTCCTGACTTTC	CASSSLAGGPGANVLTF
TRBJ2-1	TRBD2	many	TRBV14	TGTGCCAGCAGCCAAGACGTGCGGGAGGGCCCAGGAAAGCAGTTCTTC	CASSQDVREGPGKQFF